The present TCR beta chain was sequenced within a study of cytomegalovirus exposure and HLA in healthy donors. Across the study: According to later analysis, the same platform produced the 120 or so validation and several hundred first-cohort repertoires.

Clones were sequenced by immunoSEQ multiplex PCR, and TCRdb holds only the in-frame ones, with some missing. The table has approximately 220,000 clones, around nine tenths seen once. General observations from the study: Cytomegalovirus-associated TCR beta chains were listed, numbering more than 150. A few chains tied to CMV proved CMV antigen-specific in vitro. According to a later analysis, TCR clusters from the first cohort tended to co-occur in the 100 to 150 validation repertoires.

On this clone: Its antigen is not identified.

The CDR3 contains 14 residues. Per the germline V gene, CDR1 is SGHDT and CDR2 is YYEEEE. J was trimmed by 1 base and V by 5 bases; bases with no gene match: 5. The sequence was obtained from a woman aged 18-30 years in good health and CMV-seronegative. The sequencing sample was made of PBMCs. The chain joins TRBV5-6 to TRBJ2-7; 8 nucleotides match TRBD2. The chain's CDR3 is CASSSGDPSYEQYF. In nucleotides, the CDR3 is TGTGCCAGCAGTAGCGGGGATCCTTCCTACGAGCAGTACTTC.